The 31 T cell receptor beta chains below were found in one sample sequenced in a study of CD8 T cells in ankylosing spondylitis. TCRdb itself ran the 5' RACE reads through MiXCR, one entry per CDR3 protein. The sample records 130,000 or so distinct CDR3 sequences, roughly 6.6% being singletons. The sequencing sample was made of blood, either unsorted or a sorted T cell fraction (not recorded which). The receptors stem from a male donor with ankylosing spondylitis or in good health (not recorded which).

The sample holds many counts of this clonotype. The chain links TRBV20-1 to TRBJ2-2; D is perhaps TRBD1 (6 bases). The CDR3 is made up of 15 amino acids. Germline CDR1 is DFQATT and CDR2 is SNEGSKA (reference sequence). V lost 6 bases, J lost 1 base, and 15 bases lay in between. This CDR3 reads CSAPPPGQNTGELFF. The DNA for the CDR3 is TGCAGTGCCCCCCCACCGGGACAGAACACCGGGGAGCTGTTTTTT.

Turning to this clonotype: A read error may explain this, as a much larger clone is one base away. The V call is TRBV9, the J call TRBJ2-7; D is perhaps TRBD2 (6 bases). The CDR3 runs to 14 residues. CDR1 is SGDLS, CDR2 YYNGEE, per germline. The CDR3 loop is CASSESSEIYGQYF. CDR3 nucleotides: TGTGCCAGCAGCGAGTCTAGCGAGATCTACGGGCAGTACTTC.

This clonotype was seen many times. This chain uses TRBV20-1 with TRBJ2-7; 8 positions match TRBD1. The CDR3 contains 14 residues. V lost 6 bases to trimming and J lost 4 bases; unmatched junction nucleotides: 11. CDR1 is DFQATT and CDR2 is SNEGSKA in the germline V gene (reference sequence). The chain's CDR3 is CSASSGTGVYEQYF. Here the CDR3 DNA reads TGCAGTGCCAGCTCCGGGACAGGAGTATACGAGCAGTACTTC.

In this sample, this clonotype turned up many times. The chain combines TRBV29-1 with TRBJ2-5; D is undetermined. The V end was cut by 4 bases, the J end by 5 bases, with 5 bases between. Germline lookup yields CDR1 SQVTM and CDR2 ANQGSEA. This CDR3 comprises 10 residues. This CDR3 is CSVGAETQYF. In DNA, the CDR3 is TGCAGCGTTGGAGCGGAGACCCAGTACTTC.

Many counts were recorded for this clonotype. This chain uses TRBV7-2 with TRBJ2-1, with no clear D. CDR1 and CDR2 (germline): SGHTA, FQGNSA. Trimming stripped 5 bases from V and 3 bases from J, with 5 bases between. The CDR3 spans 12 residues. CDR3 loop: CASSAFYNEQFF. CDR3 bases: TGTGCCAGCAGCGCCTTCTACAATGAGCAGTTCTTC.

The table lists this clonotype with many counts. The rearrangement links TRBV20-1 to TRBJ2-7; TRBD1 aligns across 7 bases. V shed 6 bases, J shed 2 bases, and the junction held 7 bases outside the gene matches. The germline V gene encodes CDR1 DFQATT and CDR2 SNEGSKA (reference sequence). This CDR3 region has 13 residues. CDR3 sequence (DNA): TGCAGTGCCCCGAGACAGGGTACCTACGAGCAGTACTTC. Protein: CSAPRQGTYEQYF.

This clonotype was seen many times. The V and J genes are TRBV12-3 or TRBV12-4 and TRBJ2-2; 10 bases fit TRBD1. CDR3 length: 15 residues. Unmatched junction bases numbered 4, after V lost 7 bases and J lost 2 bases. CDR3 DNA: TGTGCCAGCATCGGGACAGGGGCTAACACCGGGGAGCTGTTTTTT. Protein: CASIGTGANTGELFF.

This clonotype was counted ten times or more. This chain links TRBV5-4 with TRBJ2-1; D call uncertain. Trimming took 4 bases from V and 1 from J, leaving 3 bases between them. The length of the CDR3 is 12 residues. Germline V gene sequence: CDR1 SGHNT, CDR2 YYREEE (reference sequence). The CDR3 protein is CASSTSYNEQFF. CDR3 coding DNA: TGTGCCAGCAGCACGTCCTACAATGAGCAGTTCTTC.

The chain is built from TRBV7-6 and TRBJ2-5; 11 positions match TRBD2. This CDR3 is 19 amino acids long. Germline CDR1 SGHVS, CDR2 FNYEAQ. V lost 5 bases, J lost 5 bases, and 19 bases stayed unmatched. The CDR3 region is CASSRPKLAGVTNGETQYF. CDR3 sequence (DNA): TGTGCCAGCAGCCGCCCCAAACTAGCGGGAGTCACCAACGGGGAGACCCAGTACTTC.

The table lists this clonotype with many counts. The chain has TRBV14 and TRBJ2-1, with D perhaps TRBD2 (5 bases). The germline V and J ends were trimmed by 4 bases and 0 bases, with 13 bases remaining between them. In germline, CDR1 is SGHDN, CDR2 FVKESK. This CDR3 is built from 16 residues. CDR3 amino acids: CASSPRPGYSYNEQFF. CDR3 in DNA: TGTGCCAGCAGCCCACGCCCGGGATACTCCTACAATGAGCAGTTCTTC.

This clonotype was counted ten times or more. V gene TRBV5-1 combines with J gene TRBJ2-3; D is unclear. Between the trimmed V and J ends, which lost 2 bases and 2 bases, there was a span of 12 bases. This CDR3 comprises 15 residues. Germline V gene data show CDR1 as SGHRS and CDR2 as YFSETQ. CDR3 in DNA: TGCGCCAGCAGCTTTTATGACGGTTCCACAGATACGCAGTATTTT. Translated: CASSFYDGSTDTQYF.

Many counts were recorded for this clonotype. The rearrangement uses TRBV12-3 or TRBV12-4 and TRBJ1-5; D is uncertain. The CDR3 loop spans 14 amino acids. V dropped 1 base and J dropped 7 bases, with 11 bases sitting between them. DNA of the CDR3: TGTGCCAGCAGTTTAGGGCCCATGGAGCAGCCCCAGCATTTT. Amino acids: CASSLGPMEQPQHF.

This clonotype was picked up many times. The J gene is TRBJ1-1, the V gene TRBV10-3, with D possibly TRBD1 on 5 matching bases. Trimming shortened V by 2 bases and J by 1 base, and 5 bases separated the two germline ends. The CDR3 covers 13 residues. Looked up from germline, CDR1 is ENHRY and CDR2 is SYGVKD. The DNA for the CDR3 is TGTGCCATCAGTGAGGGACAGAACACTGAAGCTTTCTTT. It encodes CAISEGQNTEAFF.

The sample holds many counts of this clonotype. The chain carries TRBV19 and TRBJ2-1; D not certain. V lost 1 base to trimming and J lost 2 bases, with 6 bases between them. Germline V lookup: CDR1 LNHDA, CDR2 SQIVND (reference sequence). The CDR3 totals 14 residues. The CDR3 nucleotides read TGTGCCAGTAGTATAGTTAGCCCCTACAATGAGCAGTTCTTC. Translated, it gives CASSIVSPYNEQFF.

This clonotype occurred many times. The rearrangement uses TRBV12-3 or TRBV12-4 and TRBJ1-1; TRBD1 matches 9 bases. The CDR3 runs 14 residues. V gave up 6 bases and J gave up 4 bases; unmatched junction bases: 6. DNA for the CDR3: TGTGCCAGCAGCCGGACAGGGGAGGTCACTGAAGCTTTCTTT. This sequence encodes CASSRTGEVTEAFF.

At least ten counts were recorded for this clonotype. The CDR3 sequence: CASSLGTSNEKLFF. CDR3 sequence (DNA): TGCGCCAGCAGCTTAGGGACATCAAATGAAAAACTGTTTTTT. The J gene is TRBJ1-4, the V gene TRBV5-1; tentative D call: TRBD1 (6 bases). From germline, CDR1 is SGHRS and CDR2 YFSETQ. Trimming left V 2 bases short and J 5 bases short, with 10 bases between. This CDR3 region has 14 residues.

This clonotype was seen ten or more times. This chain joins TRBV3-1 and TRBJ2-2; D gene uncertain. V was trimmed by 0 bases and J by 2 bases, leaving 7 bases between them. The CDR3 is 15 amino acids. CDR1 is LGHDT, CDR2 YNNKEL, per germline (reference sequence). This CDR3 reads CASSQDTHNTGELFF. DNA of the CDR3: TGTGCCAGCAGCCAAGATACGCACAACACCGGGGAGCTGTTTTTT.

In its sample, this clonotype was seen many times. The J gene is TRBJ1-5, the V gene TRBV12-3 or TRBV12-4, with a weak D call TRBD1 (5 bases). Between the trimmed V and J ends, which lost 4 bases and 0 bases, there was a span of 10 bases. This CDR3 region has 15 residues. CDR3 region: CASSWDGNSNQPQHF. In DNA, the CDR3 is TGTGCCAGCAGTTGGGACGGCAATAGCAATCAGCCCCAGCATTTT.

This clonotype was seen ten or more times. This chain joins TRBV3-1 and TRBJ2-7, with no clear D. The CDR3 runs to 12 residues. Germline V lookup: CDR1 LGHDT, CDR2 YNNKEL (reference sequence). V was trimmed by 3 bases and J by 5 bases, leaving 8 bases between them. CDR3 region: CASSQGSNEQYF. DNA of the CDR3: TGTGCCAGCAGCCAGGGTTCCAACGAGCAGTACTTC.

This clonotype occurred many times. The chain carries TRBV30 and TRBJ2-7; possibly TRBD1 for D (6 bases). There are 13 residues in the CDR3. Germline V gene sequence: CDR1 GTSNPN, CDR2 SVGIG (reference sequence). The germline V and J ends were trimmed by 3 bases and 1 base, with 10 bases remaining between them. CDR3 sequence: CAWSETGSYEQYF. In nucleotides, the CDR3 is TGTGCCTGGAGCGAGACAGGATCCTACGAGCAGTACTTC.

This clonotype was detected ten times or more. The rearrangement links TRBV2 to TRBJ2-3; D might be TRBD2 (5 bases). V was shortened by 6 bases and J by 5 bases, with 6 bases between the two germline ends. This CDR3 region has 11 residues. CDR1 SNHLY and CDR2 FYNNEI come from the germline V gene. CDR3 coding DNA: TGTGCCAGCAGCCGGGGAGATACGCAGTATTTT. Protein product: CASSRGDTQYF. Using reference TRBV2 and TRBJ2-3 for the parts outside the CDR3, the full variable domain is EPEVTQTPSHQVTQMGQEVILRCVPISNHLYFYWYRQILGQKVEFLVSFYNNEISEKSEIFDDQFSVERPDGSNFTLKIRSTKLEDSAMYFCASSRGDTQYFGPGTRLTVL.

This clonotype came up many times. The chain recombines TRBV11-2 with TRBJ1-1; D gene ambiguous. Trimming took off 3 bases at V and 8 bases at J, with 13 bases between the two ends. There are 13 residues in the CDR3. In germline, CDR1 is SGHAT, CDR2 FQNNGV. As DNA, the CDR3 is TGTGCCAGCAGCTTTACGGGGAGAAACGAAGCTTTCTTT. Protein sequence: CASSFTGRNEAFF.

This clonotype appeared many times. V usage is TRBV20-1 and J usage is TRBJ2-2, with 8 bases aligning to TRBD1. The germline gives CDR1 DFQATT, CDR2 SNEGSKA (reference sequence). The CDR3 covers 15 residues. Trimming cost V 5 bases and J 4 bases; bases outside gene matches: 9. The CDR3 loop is CSARRQGRGTGELFF. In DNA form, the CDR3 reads TGCAGTGCTCGGCGACAGGGGCGTGGCACCGGGGAGCTGTTTTTT.

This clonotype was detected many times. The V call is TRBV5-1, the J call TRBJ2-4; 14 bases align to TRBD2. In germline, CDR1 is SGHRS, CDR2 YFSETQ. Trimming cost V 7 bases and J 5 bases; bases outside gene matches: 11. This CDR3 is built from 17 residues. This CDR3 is CASSRTSGGPSENIQYF. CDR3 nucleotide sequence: TGCGCCAGCTCCAGGACTAGCGGGGGGCCCTCAGAAAACATTCAGTACTTC. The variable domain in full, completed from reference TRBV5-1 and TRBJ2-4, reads KAGVTQTPRYLIKTRGQQVTLSCSPISGHRSVSWYQQTPGQGLQFLFEYFSETQRNKGNFPGRFSGRQFSNSRSEMNVSTLELGDSALYLCASSRTSGGPSENIQYFGAGTRLSVL.

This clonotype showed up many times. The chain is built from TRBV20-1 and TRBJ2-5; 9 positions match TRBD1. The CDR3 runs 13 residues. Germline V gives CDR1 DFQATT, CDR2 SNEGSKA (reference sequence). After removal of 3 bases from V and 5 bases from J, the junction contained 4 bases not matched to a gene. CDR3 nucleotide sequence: TGCAGTGCTAGCGGGACAGGGTTGGAGACCCAGTACTTC. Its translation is CSASGTGLETQYF.

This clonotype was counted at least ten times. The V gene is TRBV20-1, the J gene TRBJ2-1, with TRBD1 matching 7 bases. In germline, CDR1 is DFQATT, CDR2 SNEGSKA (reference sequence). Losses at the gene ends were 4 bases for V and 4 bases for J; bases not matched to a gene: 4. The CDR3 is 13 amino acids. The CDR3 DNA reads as TGCAGTGCTACCGGGACAGAATACAATGAGCAGTTCTTC. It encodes CSATGTEYNEQFF.

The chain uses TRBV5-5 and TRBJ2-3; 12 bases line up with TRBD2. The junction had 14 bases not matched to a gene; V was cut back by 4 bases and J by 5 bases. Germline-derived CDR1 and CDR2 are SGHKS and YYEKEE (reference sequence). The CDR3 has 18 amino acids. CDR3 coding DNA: TGTGCCAGCAGCCCCACTTACCTAGCGGGAGGGCTGGTAGATACGCAGTATTTT. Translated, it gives CASSPTYLAGGLVDTQYF.

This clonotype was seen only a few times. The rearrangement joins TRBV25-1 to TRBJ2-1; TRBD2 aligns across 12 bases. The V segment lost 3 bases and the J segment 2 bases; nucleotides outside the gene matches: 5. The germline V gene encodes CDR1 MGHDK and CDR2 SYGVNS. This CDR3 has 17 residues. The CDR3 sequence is CASSETSGSRAYNEQFF. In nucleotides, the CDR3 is TGTGCCAGCAGTGAGACTAGCGGGAGTAGGGCCTACAATGAGCAGTTCTTC.

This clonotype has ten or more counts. The CDR3 loop is CASSEEPAGANNEQFF. The CDR3 DNA sequence: TGCGCCAGCAGCGAGGAGCCGGCAGGGGCGAACAATGAGCAGTTCTTC. This rearrangement joins TRBV5-1 to TRBJ2-1; tentative D call: TRBD1 (6 bases). V was shortened by 4 bases and J by 5 bases, with 19 bases between the two germline ends. This CDR3 comprises 16 residues. CDR1 and CDR2 from the germline V gene are SGHRS and YFSETQ. The whole variable domain, remainder taken from reference TRBV5-1 and TRBJ2-1, is KAGVTQTPRYLIKTRGQQVTLSCSPISGHRSVSWYQQTPGQGLQFLFEYFSETQRNKGNFPGRFSGRQFSNSRSEMNVSTLELGDSALYLCASSEEPAGANNEQFFGPGTRLTVL.

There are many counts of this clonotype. The CDR3 loop reads CSAPKGRGVYEQYF. The CDR3 DNA sequence: TGCAGTGCCCCCAAAGGCCGGGGGGTCTACGAGCAGTACTTC. The V gene is TRBV20-1, the J gene TRBJ2-7; 7 nucleotides align to TRBD2. Germline trimming cut 6 bases from V and 3 bases from J; bases unmatched to any gene: 11. CDR3 length: 14 residues. CDR1 is DFQATT and CDR2 is SNEGSKA in the germline V gene (reference sequence).

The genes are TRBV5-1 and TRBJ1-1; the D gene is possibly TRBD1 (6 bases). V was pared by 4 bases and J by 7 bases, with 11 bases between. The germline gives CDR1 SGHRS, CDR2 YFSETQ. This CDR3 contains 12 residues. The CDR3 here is CASSQGLGEAFF. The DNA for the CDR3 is TGCGCCAGCAGCCAGGGGTTAGGTGAAGCTTTCTTT.